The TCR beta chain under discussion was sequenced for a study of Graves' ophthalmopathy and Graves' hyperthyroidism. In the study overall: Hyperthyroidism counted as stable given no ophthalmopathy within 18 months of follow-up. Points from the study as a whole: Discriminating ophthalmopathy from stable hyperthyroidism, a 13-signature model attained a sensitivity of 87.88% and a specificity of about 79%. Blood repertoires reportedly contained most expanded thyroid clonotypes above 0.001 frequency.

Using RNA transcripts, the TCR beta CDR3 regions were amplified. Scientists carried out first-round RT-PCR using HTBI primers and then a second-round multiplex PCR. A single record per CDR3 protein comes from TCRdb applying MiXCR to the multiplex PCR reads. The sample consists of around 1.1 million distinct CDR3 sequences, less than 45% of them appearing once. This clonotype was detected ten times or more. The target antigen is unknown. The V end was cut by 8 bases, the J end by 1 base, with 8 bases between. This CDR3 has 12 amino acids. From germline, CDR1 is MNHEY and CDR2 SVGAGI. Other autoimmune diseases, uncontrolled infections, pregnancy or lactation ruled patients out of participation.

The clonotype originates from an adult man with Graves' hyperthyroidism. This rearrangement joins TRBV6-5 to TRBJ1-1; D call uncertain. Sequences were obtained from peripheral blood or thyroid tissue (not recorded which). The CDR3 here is CASENKNTEAFF. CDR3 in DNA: TGTGCCAGCGAAAACAAGAACACTGAAGCTTTCTTT.